These T cell receptor beta chains were read from a single sample in a study of shared clonotypes between healthy human individuals. Only in-frame clones appear in the TCRdb table, and some are missing; sequencing was by immunoSEQ multiplex PCR. In the table there are about 700,000 clones, about 74% of which are singletons. Sequenced material: memory CD4+ T cells sorted from blood. The receptors were gathered from a woman aged 30 to 39 in good health. CDR3s include the opening cysteine and the closing phenylalanine or tryptophan. The order of the fields is V gene, J gene, clone size, D gene, CDR3 DNA, CDR3 protein. A D gene is named only where the DNA matches it firmly. Only some rows state a clone size, as once, few, many or a class for expanded clones.

TRBV29-1,TRBJ2-1,NA,TRBD2,TGCAGCGTCGCCCTAGCGGCCCTTTACAATGAGCAGTTCTTC,CSVALAALYNEQFF
TRBV7-6,TRBJ1-4,NA,NA,TGTGCCAGCAGCAGGGCTGAAAAACTGTTTTTT,CASSRAEKLFF
TRBV5-4,TRBJ1-3,NA,NA,TGTGCCAGCAGCCCCGACAGAAGAGGAAACACCATATATTTT,CASSPDRRGNTIYF
TRBV15,TRBJ1-4,few,TRBD1,TGTGCCACCAGCAGAGATTACGCGGGACAGGGGCTTGGCACTAATGAAAAACTGTTTTTT,CATSRDYAGQGLGTNEKLFF
TRBV25-1,TRBJ1-5,NA,NA,TGTGCCAGTCGAGGGGGTAGCAATCAGCCCCAGCATTTT,CASRGGSNQPQHF
TRBV5-8,TRBJ2-7,NA,TRBD1,TGTGCCAGCAGCCGGACCGGGACAGGGGCCGAGCAGTACTTC,CASSRTGTGAEQYF
TRBV6-6,TRBJ2-2,NA,TRBD1,TGTGCCAGCAGTAGACAGGGATACACCGGGGAGCTGTTTTTT,CASSRQGYTGELFF
TRBV6-1,TRBJ1-5,few,NA,TGTGCCAGCCTGGATCGGGTCCGCATGTATCAGCCCCAGCATTTT,CASLDRVRMYQPQHF
TRBV5-1,TRBJ2-7,NA,TRBD2,TGCGCCAGCAGCTTCAACCGACTAGCGGGAGGAGGGGAGCAGTACTTC,CASSFNRLAGGGEQYF
TRBV7-9,TRBJ2-7,NA,TRBD2,TGTGCCAGCAGCCGATCAGCGGGAGGCTACGAGCAGTACTTC,CASSRSAGGYEQYF
TRBV19,TRBJ2-1,NA,NA,TGTGCCAGTAGTATCTTGCACCTCAATGAGCAGTTCTTC,CASSILHLNEQFF
TRBV5-1,TRBJ2-3,once,TRBD2,TGCGCCAGCAGGGCCCGGGAGGGAACAGATACGCAGTATTTT,CASRAREGTDTQYF
TRBV4-1,TRBJ2-1,NA,TRBD2,TGCGCCAGCAGCCAACATATACTAGCGGGAGGCTCTAATGAGCAGTTCTTC,CASSQHILAGGSNEQFF
TRBV5-1,TRBJ2-3,many,TRBD1,TGCGCCAGCAGCAGCCCGACAGGGGCAGATACGCAGTATTTT,CASSSPTGADTQYF
TRBV7-9,TRBJ2-3,NA,NA,TGTGCCAGCACGTGGCAGGCGACCGCGCAGTATTTT,CASTWQATAQYF
TRBV7-8,TRBJ1-2,NA,NA,TGTGCCAGCAGCTTAGACTTCTATGGCTACACCTTC,CASSLDFYGYTF
TRBV4-1,TRBJ2-7,few,NA,TGCGCCAGCAGCCACCGAGGGGCCCGTGTCTCCTACGAGCAGTACTTC,CASSHRGARVSYEQYF
TRBV28,TRBJ2-2,NA,NA,TGTGCCAGCAGTTTAGGTTCCAGCGGGACCGGGGAGCTGTTTTTT,CASSLGSSGTGELFF
TRBV19,TRBJ1-1,NA,TRBD1,TGTGCCAGTAGTATGAGGGGGCGGCGTTGGACTGAAGCTTTCTTT,CASSMRGRRWTEAFF
TRBV28,TRBJ2-3,NA,TRBD2,TGTGCCAGCAGACCGTCTAGCGGATACACAGATACGCAGTATTTT,CASRPSSGYTDTQYF
TRBV12-5,TRBJ1-3,NA,NA,TGTGCTAGTGGTTTGCTAGGGGGGCCCGGTGGAAACACCATATATTTT,CASGLLGGPGGNTIYF
TRBV9,TRBJ1-4,NA,TRBD1,TGTGCCAGCAGCGTAGGACAGGGCGAAAAACTGTTTTTT,CASSVGQGEKLFF
TRBV6-5,TRBJ2-5,NA,NA,TGTGCCAGCAGTTCCGAAGGGTTTGGAGAGACCCAGTACTTC,CASSSEGFGETQYF
TRBV11-2,TRBJ1-1,few,NA,TGTGCCAGCAGCCGATCTATGGCGAACACTGAAGCTTTCTTT,CASSRSMANTEAFF
TRBV10-1,TRBJ2-1,few,NA,TGCGCCAGCAGTGCTCAAAAGGGGTACAATGAGCAGTTCTTC,CASSAQKGYNEQFF
TRBV2,TRBJ1-5,NA,TRBD1,TGTGCCAGCAGACAGGGGGAGGAACAGCCCCAGCATTTT,CASRQGEEQPQHF
TRBV9,TRBJ2-2,many,TRBD1,TGTGCCAGCAGCGCGGACAGGGTGAGGGCCGGGGAGCTGTTTTTT,CASSADRVRAGELFF
TRBV11-2,TRBJ2-1,NA,TRBD2,TGTGCCAGCAGCTTAGATTTGGGACTAGCATACAATGAGCAGTTCTTC,CASSLDLGLAYNEQFF
TRBV4-2,TRBJ2-3,few,NA,TGTGCCAGCAGCCAAGACCGGAGGGCCGTGGCCACAGATACGCAGTATTTT,CASSQDRRAVATDTQYF
TRBV18,TRBJ1-4,NA,NA,TGTGCCAGCTCACCACGGGGGGATAATGAAAAACTGTTTTTT,CASSPRGDNEKLFF